The T cell receptor (beta chain) under discussion was sequenced for a study of Tregs in tolerant kidney transplant recipients. Germline values: CDR1 SGHTA, CDR2 FQGNSA. CDR3 length: 12 residues. With V trimmed by 5 bases and J by 4 bases, 1 base remained unmatched. The table came from immunoSEQ multiplex PCR; TCRdb's copy has only in-frame clones and leaves some out. The sample yields 90,000 to 150,000 clones, 92% seen once. The sequence came from a human donor in good health. V gene TRBV7-2 combines with J gene TRBJ1-2; 7 bases match TRBD1. The sequenced sample was CD4+ T cells from blood. The CDR3 DNA follows: TGTGCCAGCAGCCGGACAGGCTATGGCTACACCTTC. It encodes CASSRTGYGYTF.